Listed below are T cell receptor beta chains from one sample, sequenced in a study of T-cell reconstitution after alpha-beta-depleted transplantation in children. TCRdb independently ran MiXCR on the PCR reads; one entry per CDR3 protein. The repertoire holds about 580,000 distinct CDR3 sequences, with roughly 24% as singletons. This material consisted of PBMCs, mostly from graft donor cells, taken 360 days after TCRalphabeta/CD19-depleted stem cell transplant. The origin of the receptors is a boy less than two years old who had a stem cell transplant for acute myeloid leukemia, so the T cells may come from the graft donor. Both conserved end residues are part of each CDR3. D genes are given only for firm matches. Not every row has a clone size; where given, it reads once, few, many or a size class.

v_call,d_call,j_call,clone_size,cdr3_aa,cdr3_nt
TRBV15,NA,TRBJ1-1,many,CATSRDRGAHQNTEAFF,TGTGCCACCAGCAGAGATAGGGGGGCCCACCAGAACACTGAAGCTTTCTTT
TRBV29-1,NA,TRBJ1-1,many,CSVRGYAEAFF,TGCAGCGTAAGGGGTTACGCTGAAGCTTTCTTT
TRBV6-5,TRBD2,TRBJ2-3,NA,CASSYSIAGGEGFTDTQYF,TGTGCCAGCAGTTACTCGATCGCGGGGGGCGAGGGATTCACAGATACGCAGTATTTT
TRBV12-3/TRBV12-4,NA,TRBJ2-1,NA,CASSLGGSGEQFF,TGTGCCAGCAGTTTAGGAGGCTCGGGTGAGCAGTTCTTC
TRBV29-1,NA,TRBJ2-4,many,CSVGGAPGDIQYF,TGCAGCGTTGGGGGGGCTCCGGGGGACATTCAGTACTTC
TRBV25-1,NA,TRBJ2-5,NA,CASSAVSRPQETQYF,TGTGCCAGCAGTGCGGTCTCAAGGCCCCAAGAGACCCAGTACTTC
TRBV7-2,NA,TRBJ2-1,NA,CASSLEGDSYNEQFF,TGTGCCAGCAGCTTAGAGGGGGACTCCTACAATGAGCAGTTCTTC
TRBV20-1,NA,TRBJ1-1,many,CSASTSKGGNTEAFF,TGCAGTGCTAGCACGTCCAAAGGGGGGAACACTGAAGCTTTCTTT
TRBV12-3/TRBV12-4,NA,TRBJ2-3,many,CASTDDNYLSDTQYF,TGTGCCAGCACTGATGATAACTACCTTTCAGATACGCAGTATTTT
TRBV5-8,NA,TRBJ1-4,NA,CASSLDPRELFF,TGTGCCAGCAGCTTGGACCCCCGGGAACTGTTTTTT
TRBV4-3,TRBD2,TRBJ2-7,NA,CASSQDSGGGTYEQYF,TGCGCCAGCAGCCAAGATAGCGGGGGGGGTACCTACGAGCAGTACTTC
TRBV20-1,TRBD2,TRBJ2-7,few,CSAILVAGVQYF,TGCAGTGCAATTCTGGTAGCGGGGGTGCAGTACTTC
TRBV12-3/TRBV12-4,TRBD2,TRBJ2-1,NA,CASSFPTSGDNEQFF,TGTGCCAGCAGTTTCCCGACTAGCGGGGACAATGAGCAGTTCTTC
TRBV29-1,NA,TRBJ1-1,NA,CSVLESTEAFF,TGCAGCGTCTTGGAGTCCACTGAAGCTTTCTTT
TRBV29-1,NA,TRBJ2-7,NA,CSVGAGTKQYF,TGCAGCGTCGGTGCCGGGACAAAGCAGTACTTC
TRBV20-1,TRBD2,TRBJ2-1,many,CSASPTSGDYNEQFF,TGCAGTGCTAGCCCGACTAGCGGGGACTACAATGAGCAGTTCTTC
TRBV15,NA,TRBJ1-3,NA,CATSRDLPGRKSGNTIYF,TGTGCCACCAGCAGAGATCTCCCGGGACGCAAATCTGGAAACACCATATATTTT
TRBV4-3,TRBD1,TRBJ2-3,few,CASSQVGTGGIDTQYF,TGCGCCAGCAGCCAAGTAGGGACAGGGGGGATAGATACGCAGTATTTT
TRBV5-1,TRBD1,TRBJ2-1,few,CASSSGTGINNEQFF,TGCGCCAGCAGCTCCGGGACAGGGATCAACAATGAGCAGTTCTTC
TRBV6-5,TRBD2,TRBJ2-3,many,CASRQSERGATDTQYF,TGTGCCAGCAGGCAAAGTGAGCGGGGGGCCACAGATACGCAGTATTTT
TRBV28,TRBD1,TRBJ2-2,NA,CASSSGTGYSGELFF,TGTGCCAGCAGTTCCGGGACAGGCTATTCCGGGGAGCTGTTTTTT
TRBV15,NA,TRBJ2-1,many,CATSSLSGLEQFF,TGTGCCACCAGCAGCCTCAGCGGTCTTGAGCAGTTCTTC
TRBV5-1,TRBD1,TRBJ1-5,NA,CASAPGGDSGQPQHF,TGCGCCAGCGCCCCTGGGGGGGACAGTGGTCAGCCCCAGCATTTT
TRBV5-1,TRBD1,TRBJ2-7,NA,CASSLGTGAYDQYF,TGCGCCAGCAGCTTGGGGACAGGGGCCTACGATCAGTACTTC
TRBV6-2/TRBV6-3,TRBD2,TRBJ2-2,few,CASSRGGTGELFF,TGTGCCAGCAGTAGGGGAGGGACCGGGGAGCTGTTTTTT
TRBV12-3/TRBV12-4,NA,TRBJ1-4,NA,CASSPHPTNEKLFF,TGTGCCAGCAGTCCACACCCAACTAATGAAAAACTGTTTTTT
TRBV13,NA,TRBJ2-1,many,CASSSQKDSPSYNEQFF,TGTGCCAGCAGCTCCCAGAAAGACAGTCCCTCCTACAATGAGCAGTTCTTC
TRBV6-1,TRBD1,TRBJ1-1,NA,CASSINGQANTEAFF,TGTGCCAGCAGCATAAACGGACAGGCGAACACTGAAGCTTTCTTT
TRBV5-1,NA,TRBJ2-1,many,CASSLGAAPNEQFF,TGCGCCAGCAGCTTGGGGGCCGCCCCTAATGAGCAGTTCTTC
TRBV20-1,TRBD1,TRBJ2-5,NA,CSPWTGVPSQETQYF,TGCAGTCCTTGGACAGGGGTCCCTTCTCAAGAGACCCAGTACTTC
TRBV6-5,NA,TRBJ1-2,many,CASSRIERTAYGYTF,TGTGCCAGCAGCCGCATAGAGAGGACGGCCTATGGCTACACCTTC
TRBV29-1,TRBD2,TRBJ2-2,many,CSVPLAGGPFSTGELFF,TGCAGCGTTCCACTAGCGGGGGGGCCTTTTAGCACCGGGGAGCTGTTTTTT
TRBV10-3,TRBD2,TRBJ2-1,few,CAINTAGLAVNEQFF,TGTGCCATCAATACTGCGGGACTAGCGGTCAATGAGCAGTTCTTC
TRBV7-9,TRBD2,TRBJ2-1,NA,CASSDLLAGEVNEQFF,TGTGCCAGCAGCGATTTACTAGCGGGGGAGGTCAATGAGCAGTTCTTC
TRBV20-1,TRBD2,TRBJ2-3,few,CSAPNPLAGGTDTQYF,TGCAGTGCTCCCAACCCTTTAGCGGGGGGGACAGATACGCAGTATTTT
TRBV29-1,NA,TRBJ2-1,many,CSVEDEQGKIHEQFF,TGCAGCGTTGAAGATGAACAGGGAAAAATCCATGAGCAGTTCTTC
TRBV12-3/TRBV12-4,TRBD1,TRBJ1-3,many,CASSGQVQRGDGNTIYF,TGTGCCAGCAGCGGACAGGTTCAAAGAGGGGACGGAAACACCATATATTTT
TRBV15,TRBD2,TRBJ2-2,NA,CATSRLPRGGTGELFF,TGTGCCACCAGCAGACTTCCGAGGGGAGGGACCGGGGAGCTGTTTTTT
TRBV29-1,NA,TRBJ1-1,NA,CSVVRMNTEAFF,TGCAGCGTTGTGAGAATGAACACTGAAGCTTTCTTT
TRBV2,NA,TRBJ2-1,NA,CASSERAGQTYNEQFF,TGTGCCAGCAGTGAGAGGGCAGGCCAAACCTACAATGAGCAGTTCTTC
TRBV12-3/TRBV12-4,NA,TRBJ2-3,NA,CASSPGTRTTSTDTQYF,TGTGCCAGCAGCCCCGGGACCCGCACAACTAGCACAGATACGCAGTATTTT
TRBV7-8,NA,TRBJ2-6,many,CASSLAVGANVLTF,TGTGCCAGCAGCTTAGCCGTAGGGGCCAACGTCCTGACTTTC
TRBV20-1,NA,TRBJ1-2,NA,CSARDWRTGEEGYTF,TGCAGTGCTAGAGATTGGCGGACGGGGGAGGAAGGCTACACCTTC
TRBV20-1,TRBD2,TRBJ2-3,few,CSAGPKRGPGDTQYF,TGCAGTGCAGGCCCGAAGCGGGGGCCGGGGGATACGCAGTATTTT
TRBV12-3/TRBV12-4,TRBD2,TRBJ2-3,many,CASSLVAGGSELTDTQYF,TGTGCCAGCAGTTTAGTAGCGGGGGGTTCCGAGCTCACAGATACGCAGTATTTT
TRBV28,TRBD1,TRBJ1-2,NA,CASRRQGTEGYTF,TGTGCCAGCAGGAGACAGGGGACGGAAGGCTACACCTTC
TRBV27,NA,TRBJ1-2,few,CASSTRTNYGYTF,TGTGCCAGCAGTACACGCACTAACTATGGCTACACCTTC
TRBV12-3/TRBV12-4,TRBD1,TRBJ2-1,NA,CASSSTGTGSDEQFF,TGTGCCAGCAGTTCTACCGGGACAGGGAGCGATGAGCAGTTCTTC
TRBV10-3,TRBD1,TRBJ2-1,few,CAISEGRGPILGYEQFF,TGTGCCATCAGTGAAGGCAGGGGGCCTATCTTAGGCTATGAGCAGTTCTTC
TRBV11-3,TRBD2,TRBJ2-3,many,CASSVRGGPDTQYF,TGTGCCAGCAGCGTGCGGGGGGGCCCAGATACGCAGTATTTT
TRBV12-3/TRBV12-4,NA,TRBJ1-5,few,CASSFNRANQPQHF,TGTGCCAGCAGTTTTAACAGGGCGAATCAGCCCCAGCATTTT
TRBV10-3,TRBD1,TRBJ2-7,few,CAISLDRGDPREQYF,TGTGCCATCAGTCTGGACAGGGGGGACCCTAGGGAGCAGTACTTC
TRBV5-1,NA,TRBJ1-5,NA,CASSLTTGMSNQPQHF,TGCGCCAGCAGCTTGACGACAGGAATGAGCAATCAGCCCCAGCATTTT
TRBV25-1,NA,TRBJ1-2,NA,CASSELAGVGGYTF,TGTGCCAGCAGTGAACTGGCGGGGGTCGGAGGCTACACCTTC
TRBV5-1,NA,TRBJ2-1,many,CASSPDGNGDEQFF,TGCGCCAGCAGCCCGGACGGGAACGGCGATGAGCAGTTCTTC
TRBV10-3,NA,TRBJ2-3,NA,CAISLTGERVLTDTQYF,TGTGCCATCAGTCTCACAGGCGAGCGGGTCCTCACAGATACGCAGTATTTT
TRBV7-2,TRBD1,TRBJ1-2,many,CASSLGDRAFGYTF,TGTGCCAGCAGTTTAGGGGACAGGGCTTTTGGCTACACCTTC
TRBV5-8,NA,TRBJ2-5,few,CASSSRLGNSIQETQYF,TGTGCCAGCAGCTCGCGCCTGGGGAATTCCATCCAAGAGACCCAGTACTTC
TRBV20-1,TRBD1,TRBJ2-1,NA,CSASKPGTVLRNEQFF,TGCAGTGCCTCCAAGCCCGGGACAGTCCTCCGCAATGAGCAGTTCTTC
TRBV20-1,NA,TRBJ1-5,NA,CSASTQGVLEYPQHF,TGCAGTGCTAGCACACAAGGGGTCCTGGAATATCCCCAGCATTTT